This T cell receptor (beta chain) was captured in a study of post-analysis software for immune sequencing data. The overall study: Included courses were relapsing-remitting and secondary progressive multiple sclerosis; progressive-relapsing multiple sclerosis was also included. Whole-study findings and limits: Compared with controls, patients had more of five or six TRBV segments, including TRBV5-6, TRBV5-1 and TRBV20-1. Comparison with controls showed significantly lower normalized Chao1 diversity in multiple sclerosis patients.

Unique-molecular-identifier-tagged TCR beta cDNA libraries were used. TCRdb recomputed calls from the PCR reads with MiXCR, one row per CDR3 protein. Among hundreds of thousands of distinct CDR3 sequences listed, over 30% were seen once. V lost 6 bases and J lost 0, with 18 bases in between. This CDR3 comprises 15 residues. Germline V lookup: CDR1 DFQATT, CDR2 SNEGSKA (reference sequence). This clonotype has more than one count but fewer than ten. What it binds is not known. The source of this sequence is a girl aged 2 to 10 with multiple sclerosis. Sequencing was performed on blood. This chain links TRBV20-1 with TRBJ2-7; a possible D gene is TRBD2 (5 bases). CDR3 residues: CSAPILGGHSYEQYF. In DNA form, the CDR3 reads TGCAGTGCCCCAATTTTGGGCGGGCACTCCTACGAGCAGTACTTC.